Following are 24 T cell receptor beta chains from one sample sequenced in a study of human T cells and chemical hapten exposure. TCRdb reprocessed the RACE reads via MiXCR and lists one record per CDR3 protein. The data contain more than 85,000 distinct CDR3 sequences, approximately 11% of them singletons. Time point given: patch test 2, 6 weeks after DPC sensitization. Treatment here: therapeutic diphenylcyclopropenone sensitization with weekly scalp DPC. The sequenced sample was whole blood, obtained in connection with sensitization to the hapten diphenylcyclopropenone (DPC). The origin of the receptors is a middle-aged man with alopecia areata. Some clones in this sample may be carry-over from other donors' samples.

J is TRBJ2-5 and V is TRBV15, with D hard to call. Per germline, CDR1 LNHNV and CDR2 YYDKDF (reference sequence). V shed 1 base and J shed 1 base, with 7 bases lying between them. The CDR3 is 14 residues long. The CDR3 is CATSRVEFQETQYF. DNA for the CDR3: TGTGCCACCAGCAGAGTTGAGTTCCAAGAGACCCAGTACTTC.

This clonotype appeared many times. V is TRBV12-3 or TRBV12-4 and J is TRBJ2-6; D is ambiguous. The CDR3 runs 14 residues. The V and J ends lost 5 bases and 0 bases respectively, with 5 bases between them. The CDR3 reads CASSRGSGANVLTF. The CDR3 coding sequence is TGTGCCAGCAGTCGTGGCTCTGGGGCCAACGTCCTGACTTTC.

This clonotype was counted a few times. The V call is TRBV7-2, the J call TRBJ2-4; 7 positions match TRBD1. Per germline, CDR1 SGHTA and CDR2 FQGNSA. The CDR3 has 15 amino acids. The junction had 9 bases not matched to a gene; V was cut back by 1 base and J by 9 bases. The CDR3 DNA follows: TGTGCCAGCAGCTTAGGGCGGGCCCCAGGGGGCATTCAGTACTTC. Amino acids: CASSLGRAPGGIQYF.

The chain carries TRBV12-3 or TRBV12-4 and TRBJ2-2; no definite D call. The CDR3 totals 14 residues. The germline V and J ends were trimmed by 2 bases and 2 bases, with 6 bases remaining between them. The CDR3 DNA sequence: TGTGCCAGCAGTTTAAACATTAACACCGGGGAGCTGTTTTTT. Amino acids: CASSLNINTGELFF.

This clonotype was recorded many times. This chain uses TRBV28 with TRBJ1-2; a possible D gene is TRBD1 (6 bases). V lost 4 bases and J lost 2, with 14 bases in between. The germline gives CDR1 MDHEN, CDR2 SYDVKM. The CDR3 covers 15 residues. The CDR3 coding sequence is TGTGCCAGCAGTTCGGGACAAGGGTTAAACTATGGCTACACCTTC. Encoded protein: CASSSGQGLNYGYTF.

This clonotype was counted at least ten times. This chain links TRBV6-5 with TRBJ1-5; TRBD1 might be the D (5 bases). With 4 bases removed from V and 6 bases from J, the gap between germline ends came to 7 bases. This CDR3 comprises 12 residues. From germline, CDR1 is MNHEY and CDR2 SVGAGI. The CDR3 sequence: CASSSGSQPQHF. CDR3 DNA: TGTGCCAGCAGTTCAGGGAGTCAGCCCCAGCATTTT.

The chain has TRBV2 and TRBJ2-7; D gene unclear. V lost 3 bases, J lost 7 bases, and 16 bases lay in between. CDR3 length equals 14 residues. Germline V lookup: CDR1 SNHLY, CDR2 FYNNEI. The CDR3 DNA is TGTGCCAGCAGTGATGGGTTTTCAGGTGCGGAGCAGTACGTC. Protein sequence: CASSDGFSGAEQYV.

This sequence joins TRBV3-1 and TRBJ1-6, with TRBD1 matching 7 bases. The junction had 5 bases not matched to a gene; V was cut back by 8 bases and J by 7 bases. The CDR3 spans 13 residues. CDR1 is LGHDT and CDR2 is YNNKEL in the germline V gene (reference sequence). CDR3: CASATGSNSPLHF. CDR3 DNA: TGTGCCAGCGCGACAGGGTCGAATTCACCCCTCCACTTT.

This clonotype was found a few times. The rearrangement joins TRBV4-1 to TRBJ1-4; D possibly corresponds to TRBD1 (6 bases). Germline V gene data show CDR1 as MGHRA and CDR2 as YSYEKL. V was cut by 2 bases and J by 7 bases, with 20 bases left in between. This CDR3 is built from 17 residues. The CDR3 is CASSQYLGGAGGEKLFF. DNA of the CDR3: TGCGCCAGCAGCCAATACCTGGGGGGGGCCGGAGGTGAAAAACTGTTTTTT.

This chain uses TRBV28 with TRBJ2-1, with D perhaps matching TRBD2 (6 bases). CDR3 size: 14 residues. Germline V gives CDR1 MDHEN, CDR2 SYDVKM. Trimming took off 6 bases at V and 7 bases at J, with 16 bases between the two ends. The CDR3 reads CASSRDLLQNEQFF. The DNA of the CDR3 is TGTGCCAGCAGCCGGGACTTACTACAGAATGAGCAGTTCTTC.

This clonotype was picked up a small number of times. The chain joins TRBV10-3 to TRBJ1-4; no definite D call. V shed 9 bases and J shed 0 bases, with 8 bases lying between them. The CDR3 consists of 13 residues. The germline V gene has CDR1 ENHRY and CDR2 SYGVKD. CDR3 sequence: CAMHGTTNEKLFF. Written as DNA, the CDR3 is TGTGCCATGCACGGTACAACTAATGAAAAACTGTTTTTT.

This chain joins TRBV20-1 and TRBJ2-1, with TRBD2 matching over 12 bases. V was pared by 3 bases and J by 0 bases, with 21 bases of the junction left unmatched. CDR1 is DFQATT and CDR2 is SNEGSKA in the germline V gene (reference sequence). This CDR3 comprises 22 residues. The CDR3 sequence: CSARRAASGRAKGQSSYNEQFF. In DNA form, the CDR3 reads TGCAGTGCTAGGAGGGCGGCTAGCGGGAGGGCCAAGGGTCAAAGCTCCTACAATGAGCAGTTCTTC.

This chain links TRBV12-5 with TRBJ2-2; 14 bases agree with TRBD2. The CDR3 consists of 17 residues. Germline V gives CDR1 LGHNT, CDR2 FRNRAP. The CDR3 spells CAKTGLAGAANTGELFF. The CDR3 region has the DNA TGTGCGAAAACGGGACTAGCGGGGGCTGCGAACACCGGGGAGCTGTTTTTT.

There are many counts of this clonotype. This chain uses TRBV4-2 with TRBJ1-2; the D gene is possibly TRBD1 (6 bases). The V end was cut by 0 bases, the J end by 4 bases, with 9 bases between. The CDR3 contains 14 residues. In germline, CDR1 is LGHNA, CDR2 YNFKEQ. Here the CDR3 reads CASSQDRTAYGYTF. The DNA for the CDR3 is TGTGCCAGCAGCCAAGACCGGACAGCCTATGGCTACACCTTC.

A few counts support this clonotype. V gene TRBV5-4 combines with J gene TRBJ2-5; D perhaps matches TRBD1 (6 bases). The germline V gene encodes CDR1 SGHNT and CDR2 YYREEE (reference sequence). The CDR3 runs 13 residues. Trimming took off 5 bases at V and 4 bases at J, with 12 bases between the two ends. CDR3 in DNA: TGTGCCAGCAGTTGGGACACCACAGAGACCCAGTACTTC. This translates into CASSWDTTETQYF.

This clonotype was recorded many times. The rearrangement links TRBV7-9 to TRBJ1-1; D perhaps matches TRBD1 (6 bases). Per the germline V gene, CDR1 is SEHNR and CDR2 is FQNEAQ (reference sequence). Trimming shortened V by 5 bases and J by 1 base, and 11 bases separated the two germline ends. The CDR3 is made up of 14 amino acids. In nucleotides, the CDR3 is TGTGCCAGCAGCACGGGACACAAGAACACTGAAGCTTTCTTT. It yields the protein CASSTGHKNTEAFF.

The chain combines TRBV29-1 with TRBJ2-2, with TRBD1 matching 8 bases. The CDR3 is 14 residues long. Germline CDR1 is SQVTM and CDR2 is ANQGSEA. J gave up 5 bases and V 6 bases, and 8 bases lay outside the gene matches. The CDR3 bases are TGCAGCGTGGCCGCCACAGGGGGGACCGGGGAGCTGTTTTTT. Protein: CSVAATGGTGELFF.

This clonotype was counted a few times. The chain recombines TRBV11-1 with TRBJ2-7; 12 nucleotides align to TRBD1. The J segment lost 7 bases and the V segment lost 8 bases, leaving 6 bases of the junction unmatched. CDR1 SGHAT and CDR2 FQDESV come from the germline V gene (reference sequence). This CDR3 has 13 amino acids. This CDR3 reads CASGRDRGREQYF. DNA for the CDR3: TGTGCCAGCGGCCGGGACAGGGGGCGTGAGCAGTACTTC.

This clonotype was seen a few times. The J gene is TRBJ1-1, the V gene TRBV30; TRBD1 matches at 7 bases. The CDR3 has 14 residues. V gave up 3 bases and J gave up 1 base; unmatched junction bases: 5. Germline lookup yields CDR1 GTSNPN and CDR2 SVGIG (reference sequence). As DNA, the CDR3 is TGTGCCTGGAGAACTGACAGGGAGAACACTGAAGCTTTCTTT. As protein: CAWRTDRENTEAFF.

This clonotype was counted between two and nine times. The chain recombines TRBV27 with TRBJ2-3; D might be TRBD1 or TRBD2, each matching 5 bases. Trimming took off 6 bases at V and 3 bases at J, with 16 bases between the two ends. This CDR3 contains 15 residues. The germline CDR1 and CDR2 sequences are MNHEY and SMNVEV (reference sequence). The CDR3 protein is CASSQGMGETDTQYF. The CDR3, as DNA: TGTGCCAGCAGCCAGGGCATGGGGGAGACAGATACGCAGTATTTT.

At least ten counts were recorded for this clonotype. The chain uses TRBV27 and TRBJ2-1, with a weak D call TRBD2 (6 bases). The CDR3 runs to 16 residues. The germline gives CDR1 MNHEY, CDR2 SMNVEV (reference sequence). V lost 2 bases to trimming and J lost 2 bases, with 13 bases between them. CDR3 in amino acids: CASSLKGSGTYNEQFF. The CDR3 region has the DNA TGTGCCAGCAGTTTAAAGGGTAGCGGCACCTACAATGAGCAGTTCTTC.

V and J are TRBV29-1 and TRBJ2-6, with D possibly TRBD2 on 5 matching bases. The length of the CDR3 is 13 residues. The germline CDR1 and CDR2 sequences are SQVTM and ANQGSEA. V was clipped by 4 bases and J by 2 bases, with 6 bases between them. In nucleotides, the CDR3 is TGCAGCGTTGTGGGAGCTGGGGCCAACGTCCTGACTTTC. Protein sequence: CSVVGAGANVLTF.

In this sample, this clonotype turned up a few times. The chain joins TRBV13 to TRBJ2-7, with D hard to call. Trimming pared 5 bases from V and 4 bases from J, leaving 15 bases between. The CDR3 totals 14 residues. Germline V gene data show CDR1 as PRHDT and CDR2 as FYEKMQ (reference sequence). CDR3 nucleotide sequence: TGTGCCAGCAGCGCCCGTGGTTTAGGGTACGAGCAGTACGTC. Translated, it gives CASSARGLGYEQYV.

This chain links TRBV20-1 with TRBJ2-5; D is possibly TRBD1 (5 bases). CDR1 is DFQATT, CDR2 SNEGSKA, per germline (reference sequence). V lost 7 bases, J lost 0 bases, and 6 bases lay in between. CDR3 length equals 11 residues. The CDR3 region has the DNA TGCAGTGTGACAGACCAAGAGACCCAGTACTTC. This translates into CSVTDQETQYF.